The 23 T cell receptor beta chains in this list originate from one sample, sequenced in a study of Graves' ophthalmopathy and Graves' hyperthyroidism. Amplification targeted the TCR beta CDR3 regions, with RNA transcripts as the source material. RT-PCR in the first round used HTBI primers; a second-round multiplex PCR followed. TCRdb recomputed calls from the multiplex PCR reads with MiXCR, one row per CDR3 protein. Seen here are 500,000 to 800,000 distinct CDR3 sequences, roughly 41% observed once, and the top ten hold roughly 3.5%. The sample comprised peripheral blood. These receptors were obtained from an adult man with Graves' ophthalmopathy.

This clonotype was detected ten times or more. CDR3 residues: CASTGRAWTEAFF. The CDR3 DNA reads TGTGCCAGCACAGGCAGGGCGTGGACTGAAGCTTTCTTT. The chain recombines TRBV6-5 with TRBJ1-1; possibly TRBD1 for D (5 bases). This CDR3 is built from 13 residues. Trimming removed 7 bases from V and 5 bases from J, with 14 bases in between. Per the germline V gene, CDR1 is MNHEY and CDR2 is SVGAGI.

This clonotype was picked up one time. This sequence joins TRBV29-1 and TRBJ1-1; D unresolved. The CDR3 covers 12 residues. The germline V and J ends were trimmed by 5 bases and 4 bases, with 11 bases remaining between them. Germline values: CDR1 SQVTM, CDR2 ANQGSEA. The CDR3 loop is CSVTVGGTEAFF. The DNA for the CDR3 is TGCAGCGTTACCGTGGGCGGCACTGAAGCTTTCTTT.

Ten or more counts support this clonotype. The chain combines TRBV9 with TRBJ1-4; 9 bases line up with TRBD1. This CDR3 region has 15 residues. Germline values: CDR1 SGDLS, CDR2 YYNGEE. V gave up 4 bases and J gave up 8 bases; unmatched junction bases: 9. CDR3 protein: CASSRGTGFWEKLFF. For the CDR3, the DNA is TGTGCCAGCAGCCGCGGGACAGGGTTTTGGGAAAAACTGTTTTTT.

Concerning this clonotype itself: One end of the junction varies from germline; a read error may be responsible. This chain joins TRBV10-1 and TRBJ1-1; 9 bases are shared with TRBD1. CDR3 length equals 14 residues. Germline CDR1 WNHNN, CDR2 SYGVQD (reference sequence). This chain's CDR3 is CAWSAQGAGTEAFF. The CDR3 coding sequence is TGTGCCTGGTCTGCACAGGGGGCAGGCACTGAAGCTTTCTTT.

This clonotype showed up just a few times. V is TRBV6-6 and J is TRBJ2-7; D not certain. Deletions cut 7 bases from V and 0 bases from J, with 13 bases between. The CDR3 has 14 residues. Germline V CDR1 and CDR2: MNHNY, SVGAGI (reference sequence). The CDR3 DNA is TGTGCCAGCACCGACTTTGGTTCCTCCTACGAGCAGTACTTC. Translating it yields CASTDFGSSYEQYF.

The chain recombines TRBV20-1 with TRBJ1-2; possible D gene TRBD1, 6 bases. Germline CDR1 and CDR2: DFQATT and SNEGSKA (reference sequence). The V gene lost 3 bases and the J gene lost 4 bases, with 15 bases spanning the gap. The length of the CDR3 is 14 residues. CDR3 DNA sequence: TGCAGTGCTAGTAACAGGGTGTCTAGCTATGGCTACACCTTC. Amino acid sequence: CSASNRVSSYGYTF.

This clonotype was counted only a few times. The V gene is TRBV7-2, the J gene TRBJ1-1; 8 nucleotides line up with TRBD1. V dropped 5 bases and J dropped 8; count of bases not matched to a gene: 13. Germline CDR1 SGHTA, CDR2 FQGNSA. The CDR3 runs 15 residues. CDR3: CASSQSGQGGIEAFF. The DNA of the CDR3 is TGTGCCAGCAGCCAATCCGGACAGGGCGGAATAGAAGCTTTCTTT.

This clonotype occurred a few times. The chain joins TRBV4-2 to TRBJ2-5, with 13 bases matching TRBD2. V gave up 0 bases and J gave up 2 bases; unmatched junction bases: 3. CDR3 length: 17 amino acids. Germline V gives CDR1 LGHNA, CDR2 YNFKEQ. Written as DNA, the CDR3 is TGTGCCAGCAGCCAAGATGGGACTAGCGGGGCGCAAGAGACCCAGTACTTC. Residues: CASSQDGTSGAQETQYF.

The chain is built from TRBV2 and TRBJ1-4, with D possibly being TRBD1 (6 bases). This CDR3 contains 11 residues. V lost 6 bases and J 11 bases, leaving 10 bases between the germline ends. From germline, CDR1 is SNHLY and CDR2 FYNNEI. The CDR3 reads CASRQGDKLFF. CDR3 sequence (DNA): TGTGCCAGCAGACAGGGCGACAAACTGTTTTTT.

The chain employs TRBV29-1 and TRBJ1-2, with 8 nucleotides matching TRBD1. In germline, CDR1 is SQVTM, CDR2 ANQGSEA. V was pared by 8 bases and J by 4 bases, with 6 bases of the junction left unmatched. This CDR3 region has 12 residues. CDR3 sequence (DNA): TGCAGCAGCCTAGGGACAGGCTATGGCTACACCTTC. Translation gives CSSLGTGYGYTF.

This clonotype appeared many times. The junction and the germline gene differ at one end; a read error may be behind it. This chain joins TRBV20-1 and TRBJ1-1, with D possibly being TRBD1 (5 bases). Germline V gene sequence: CDR1 DFQATT, CDR2 SNEGSKA (reference sequence). The CDR3 is made up of 14 amino acids. CDR3 nucleotides: TGCAGTGCCAGAGGGGCAGGTCCTAACACTGAAGCTTTCTTT. Its translation is CSARGAGPNTEAFF.

The CDR3: CASSNGGGGYGYTF. The CDR3 coding sequence is TGTGCCAGTAGTAATGGCGGGGGGGGCTATGGCTACACCTTC. The chain couples TRBV19 to TRBJ1-2; possible D gene TRBD1, 5 bases. The V end lost 4 bases, the J end lost 4 bases, and 13 bases lay between the germline ends. CDR1 LNHDA and CDR2 SQIVND come from the germline V gene (reference sequence). CDR3 length: 14 residues.

Remarks on this clonotype: One base away lies a much larger clone, so this may be a sequencing read error. V gene TRBV7-3 combines with J gene TRBJ2-2, with a weak D call TRBD1 (6 bases). This CDR3 has 16 residues. Per the germline V gene, CDR1 is SGHTA and CDR2 is FQGTGA. The CDR3, as DNA: TGTGCCAGCAGCCTACAGGGACATGCTGACACCGGGGAGCTGCTTTTT. This encodes CASSLQGHADTGELLF.

This clonotype was recorded many times. The CDR3 here is CASSWDRGEQYF. Written as DNA, the CDR3 is TGTGCCAGCAGCTGGGACAGGGGCGAGCAGTACTTC. The chain carries TRBV11-2 and TRBJ2-7, with 10 bases matching TRBD1. This CDR3 has 12 amino acids. The V gene's germline CDR1 is SGHAT and CDR2 FQNNGV. V was pared by 4 bases and J by 6 bases, with 0 bases of the junction left unmatched.

This clonotype showed up many times. The chain recombines TRBV20-1 with TRBJ2-5; D unclear. V lost 0 bases and J 5 bases, leaving 13 bases between the germline ends. From germline, CDR1 is DFQATT and CDR2 SNEGSKA (reference sequence). The CDR3 is 14 residues long. CDR3: CSARDLGRDETQYF. The CDR3 DNA reads TGCAGTGCTAGAGATCTTGGGCGAGACGAGACCCAGTACTTC.

CDR3 loop: CATSDLWREKGQFF. The CDR3 nucleotides are TGTGCCACCAGTGATTTGTGGCGGGAGAAGGGGCAGTTCTTC. This sequence joins TRBV24-1 and TRBJ2-1, with 7 bases identical to TRBD2. Losses at the gene ends were 0 bases for V and 12 bases for J; bases not matched to a gene: 7. This CDR3 has 14 residues. Germline-derived CDR1 and CDR2 are KGHDR and SFDVKD.

Of note for this clonotype: A read error may account for a junction end that differs from germline. CDR3 nucleotides: TGTGCCAGCAGTTTTCCCGGGACAGGGGATTGGCAGCCCCAGCATTTT. It translates to CASSFPGTGDWQPQHF. V is TRBV10-3 and J is TRBJ1-5; TRBD1 matches at 10 bases. Germline lookup yields CDR1 ENHRY and CDR2 SYGVKD. CDR3 size: 16 residues.

This clonotype was observed a few times. One end of the junction fails to match germline, which may point to a read error. J is TRBJ1-4 and V is TRBV10-3; D is ambiguous. This CDR3 is 17 amino acids long. Per germline, CDR1 ENHRY and CDR2 SYGVKD. CDR3 sequence reads: CASSLDISTATGEKLFF. The CDR3 nucleotides are TGTGCCAGCAGTTTAGACATTTCGACCGCTACTGGGGAAAAACTGTTTTTT.

The table lists this clonotype with a few counts. The chain is built from TRBV7-2 and TRBJ2-7; 10 nucleotides align to TRBD1. Germline V lookup: CDR1 SGHTA, CDR2 FQGNSA. Unmatched junction bases numbered 5, after V lost 4 bases and J lost 2 bases. The length of the CDR3 is 15 residues. The CDR3 reads CASSYTGTGAYEQYF. CDR3 sequence (DNA): TGTGCCAGCAGCTATACCGGGACAGGGGCCTACGAGCAGTACTTC.

This clonotype was recorded at least ten times. The genes are TRBV19 and TRBJ1-5, with 7 bases matching TRBD1. Per the germline V gene, CDR1 is LNHDA and CDR2 is SQIVND (reference sequence). This CDR3 contains 13 residues. V lost 10 bases and J lost 5; bases outside the gene matches: 8. The CDR3: CATLGTADQPQHF. CDR3 coding DNA: TGTGCCACCCTTGGGACAGCCGATCAGCCCCAGCATTTT.

The chain carries TRBV9 and TRBJ2-5, with D possibly being TRBD1 (5 bases). Per the germline V gene, CDR1 is SGDLS and CDR2 is YYNGEE. CDR3 length: 15 residues. V was shortened by 0 bases and J by 4 bases, with 13 bases between the two germline ends. CDR3 sequence: CASSVDGTGLETQYF. DNA of the CDR3: TGTGCCAGCAGCGTAGATGGAACAGGTCTAGAGACCCAGTACTTC.

Ten or more counts support this clonotype. The V call is TRBV7-9, the J call TRBJ2-6, with a tentative D call TRBD2 (5 bases). The CDR3 extends over 15 amino acids. The V gene lost 1 base and the J gene lost 5 bases, with 9 bases spanning the gap. Germline loops: CDR1 SEHNR, CDR2 FQNEAQ (reference sequence). The CDR3 protein is CASSLDEGRANVLTF. The CDR3 DNA is TGTGCCAGCAGCTTAGACGAGGGAAGGGCCAACGTCCTGACTTTC. The variable domain in full, with the rest retrieved from reference TRBV7-9 and TRBJ2-6, is DTGVSQNPRHKITKRGQNVTFRCDPISEHNRLYWYRQTLGQGPEFLTYFQNEAQLEKSRLLSDRFSAERPKGSFSTLEIQRTEQGDSAMYLCASSLDEGRANVLTFGAGSRLTVL.

Comments on this clonotype: As the CDR3 is not closed by the conserved phenylalanine or tryptophan, this likely results from a read error. The chain recombines TRBV7-2 with TRBJ2-7; tentative D call: TRBD2 (6 bases). This CDR3 has 15 amino acids. Trimming removed 3 bases at V and 6 bases at J, with 18 bases between. Germline V gives CDR1 SGHTA, CDR2 FQGNSA. The CDR3 DNA sequence: TGTGCCAGCAGCTTGGGTTTAGCGGAGGCAGTCGAGCAGTACTTG. Protein sequence: CASSLGLAEAVEQYL.